The 14 T cell receptor beta chains below come from one sample, sequenced in a study of T cell responses to AZD1222 COVID-19 vaccine (dated by TCRdb to about 2021). The sample's time point label, decoded: about 28 days (+/-7) after the second vaccine dose. Preparation of the library involved the immunoSEQ multiplex PCR assay. What TCRdb holds here is the immuneACCESS table cut down to in-frame rearrangements. Part of the clones is not present; checked against another copy, under half of the missing clones reflect an unresolved V gene, and the others are unexplained. A total of 130,000 or so clones appear in this sample, 80% to 95% of them only once. The ten largest clones represent less than 2% of the sample. The sequencing here drew on peripheral blood, taken 28 days after the second AZD1222 dose. The source of these receptors is an adult who received the AZD1222 COVID-19 vaccine.

V and J are TRBV2 and TRBJ2-1; D unclear. CDR3 length equals 12 residues. V lost 7 bases and J lost 8, with 12 bases in between. Germline CDR1 is SNHLY and CDR2 is FYNNEI. DNA of the CDR3: TGTGCCAGCACCTACCTCGAGGATGAGCAGTTCTTC. Its protein is CASTYLEDEQFF. The entire variable domain, with the rest obtained from reference TRBV2 and TRBJ2-1, is as follows: EPEVTQTPSHQVTQMGQEVILRCVPISNHLYFYWYRQILGQKVEFLVSFYNNEISEKSEIFDDQFSVERPDGSNFTLKIRSTKLEDSAMYFCASTYLEDEQFFGPGTRLTVL.

The V and J genes are TRBV10-3 and TRBJ1-1; D is ambiguous. The V gene's germline CDR1 is ENHRY and CDR2 SYGVKD. The CDR3 has 14 residues. Between the trimmed V and J ends, which lost 3 bases and 1 base, there was a span of 9 bases. The CDR3 bases are TGTGCCATCAGTGAAGGGCCGTCGAACACTGAAGCTTTCTTT. Its protein product is CAISEGPSNTEAFF.

The gene calls are TRBV28 and TRBJ1-2; D is uncertain. V was trimmed by 2 bases and J by 8 bases, leaving 15 bases between them. CDR3 length: 14 residues. CDR1 MDHEN and CDR2 SYDVKM come from the germline V gene. CDR3 residues: CASSLDRLPRGYTF. The DNA for the CDR3 is TGTGCCAGCAGTTTAGACCGGCTCCCACGGGGCTACACCTTC.

This sequence joins TRBV28 and TRBJ2-7; 7 bases align to TRBD2. Germline V gene sequence: CDR1 MDHEN, CDR2 SYDVKM. V lost 6 bases and J lost 3; bases outside the gene matches: 11. This CDR3 region has 15 residues. CDR3 residues: CASSAWASGDYEQYV. The CDR3 DNA reads TGTGCCAGCAGCGCTTGGGCTAGCGGCGACTACGAGCAGTACGTC.

J is TRBJ1-3 and V is TRBV5-5; no clear D. Germline lookup yields CDR1 SGHKS and CDR2 YYEKEE (reference sequence). The length of the CDR3 is 13 residues. V lost 7 bases to trimming and J lost 3 bases, with 11 bases between them. The CDR3 protein is CASAPRSGNTIYF. The DNA of the CDR3 is TGTGCCAGCGCCCCCCGTAGTGGAAACACCATATATTTT.

This clone appeared a single time. This sequence joins TRBV13 and TRBJ1-5, with D perhaps TRBD1 (5 bases). In germline, CDR1 is PRHDT, CDR2 FYEKMQ (reference sequence). CDR3 size: 18 residues. V lost 1 base and J 3 bases, leaving 19 bases between the germline ends. The CDR3 DNA follows: TGTGCCAGCAGCTTAGATGAGGTCCCGGGGGGGTCCAATCAGCCCCAGCATTTT. It encodes CASSLDEVPGGSNQPQHF.

The chain links TRBV19 to TRBJ2-6; D is perhaps TRBD1 (5 bases). The germline V gene encodes CDR1 LNHDA and CDR2 SQIVND (reference sequence). This CDR3 comprises 18 residues. Trimming took off 3 bases at V and 0 bases at J, with 15 bases between the two ends. This CDR3 reads CASSINGAAHSGANVLTF. CDR3 nucleotide sequence: TGTGCCAGTAGTATTAATGGGGCCGCTCACTCTGGGGCCAACGTCCTGACTTTC.

The chain's CDR3 is CASSSRDRAEKLFF. The CDR3 region has the DNA TGTGCCAGCAGCTCAAGGGACAGGGCTGAAAAACTGTTTTTT. The V call is TRBV5-4, the J call TRBJ1-4, with 9 bases matching TRBD1. Germline assignment: CDR1 SGHNT and CDR2 YYREEE (reference sequence). The CDR3 loop spans 14 amino acids. Trimming at V came to 3 bases and at J to 7 bases, leaving 4 bases not matched to a gene. Complete variable domain (other parts from reference TRBV5-4 and TRBJ1-4): ETGVTQSPTHLIKTRGQQVTLRCSSQSGHNTVSWYQQALGQGPQFIFQYYREEENGRGNFPPRFSGLQFPNYSSELNVNALELDDSALYLCASSSRDRAEKLFFGSGTQLSVL.

The chain joins TRBV6-4 to TRBJ2-7, with D possibly being TRBD1 (6 bases). Germline V gene sequence: CDR1 MRHNA, CDR2 SNTAGT. With 7 bases removed from V and 11 bases from J, the gap between germline ends came to 12 bases. This CDR3 has 10 amino acids. CDR3 amino acids: CASTTRDKYV. CDR3 nucleotides: TGTGCCAGCACGACCAGGGACAAGTACGTC.

The chain is built from TRBV30 and TRBJ1-2, with D perhaps matching TRBD1 (6 bases). Trimming left V 2 bases short and J 4 bases short, with 20 bases between. The germline V gene encodes CDR1 GTSNPN and CDR2 SVGIG (reference sequence). CDR3 length: 16 amino acids. The CDR3: CAWSRVPGQYAYGYTF. CDR3 nucleotides: TGTGCCTGGAGTAGGGTCCCCGGACAGTACGCCTATGGCTACACCTTC.

With regard to this clone: Within the sample, other DNA sequences also encode this same CDR3. The genes are TRBV5-6 and TRBJ1-1; D is undetermined. The germline V and J ends were trimmed by 0 bases and 0 bases, with 6 bases remaining between them. Germline V CDR1 and CDR2: SGHDT, YYEEEE. The CDR3 covers 14 residues. The CDR3 reads CASSLGRLNTEAFF. CDR3 nucleotides: TGTGCCAGCAGCTTGGGGCGTCTGAACACTGAAGCTTTCTTT.

The V gene is TRBV21-1, the J gene TRBJ2-1; the DNA was not compared with TRBD2, the D call given in the table. TRBV21-1 is described as a pseudogene. The CDR3 has 15 residues. This CDR3 is CASSLGGPRYNEQFF. CDR3 sequence (DNA): TGTGCCAGCAGCCTCGGGGGTCCGCGGTACAATGAGCAGTTCTTC.

The V and J genes are TRBV4-1 and TRBJ1-2, with 7 bases lining up with TRBD1. This CDR3 has 19 amino acids. Germline CDR1 and CDR2: MGHRA and YSYEKL. The trim removed 0 bases at V and 5 bases at J, leaving 18 bases unmatched. CDR3 DNA: TGCGCCAGCAGCCAAGATCTAACAGGGGCCATTGTGGAGTATTATGGCTACACCTTC. This gives the protein CASSQDLTGAIVEYYGYTF.

The chain is built from TRBV9 and TRBJ1-2; no definite D call. Germline assignment: CDR1 SGDLS and CDR2 YYNGEE. Trimming cost V 3 bases and J 4 bases, with 16 bases left between them. CDR3 length equals 15 residues. DNA for the CDR3: TGTGCCAGCAGCGCTCGGACGGCCTTCTCCTATGGCTACACCTTC. Protein product: CASSARTAFSYGYTF.